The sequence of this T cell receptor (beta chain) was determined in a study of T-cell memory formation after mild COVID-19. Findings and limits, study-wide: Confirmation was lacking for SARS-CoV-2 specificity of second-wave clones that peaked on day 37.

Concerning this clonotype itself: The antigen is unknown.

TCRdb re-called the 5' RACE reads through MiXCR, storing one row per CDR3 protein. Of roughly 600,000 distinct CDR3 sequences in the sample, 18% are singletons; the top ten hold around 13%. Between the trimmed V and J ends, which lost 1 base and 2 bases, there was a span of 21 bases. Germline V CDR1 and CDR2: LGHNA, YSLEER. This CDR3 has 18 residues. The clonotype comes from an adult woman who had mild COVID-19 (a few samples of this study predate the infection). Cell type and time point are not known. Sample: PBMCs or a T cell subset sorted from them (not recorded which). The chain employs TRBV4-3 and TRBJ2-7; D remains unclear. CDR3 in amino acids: CASSQAPHRSADTYEQYF. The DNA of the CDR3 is TGCGCCAGCAGCCAAGCTCCGCACCGGAGCGCTGATACCTACGAGCAGTACTTC.